Sequencing of this T cell receptor (beta chain) was carried out in a study of regulatory T cells in long-lasting Graves disease. This clonotype was counted ten times or more. Indicated time point: newly diagnosed GD, antithyroid drugs for less than 3 months. Generation of the TCR library employed RNA extracted from PBMCs. Arm-PCR of CDR3 regions and iRepertoire HTBI primers were used to build TCR beta libraries. From the multiplex PCR reads, TCRdb called clonotypes with MiXCR, one entry per CDR3 protein. The sample has about 500,000 distinct CDR3 sequences, about 16% seen once. The sample also formed part of further work on T cells in Graves' hyperthyroidism and ophthalmopathy. Per that study: The primer set for the first-round RT-PCR of the TCR CDR3 was HTBI. Most thyroid-expanded clonotypes above 0.001 were also found in blood. Classification by a 13 V-J model distinguished ophthalmopathy from stable hyperthyroidism. Onset of ophthalmopathy came a median roughly 6.9 months after the model predicted it.

The sequence came from a man aged 40-49 years with Graves disease. The material sequenced was peripheral blood mononuclear cells (PBMCs), taken at new diagnosis, from a patient treated with antithyroid drugs.

CDR3 sequence reads: CASSQARRIVGNTEAFF. CDR3 coding DNA: TGTGCCAGCAGCCAAGCGCGTCGGATCGTCGGGAACACTGAAGCTTTCTTT. J is TRBJ1-1 and V is TRBV3-1; D gene ambiguous. There are 17 residues in the CDR3. The V end lost 1 base, the J end lost 1 base, and 16 bases lay between the germline ends. The germline V gene encodes CDR1 LGHDT and CDR2 YNNKEL (reference sequence).